This TCR beta chain is from a study of early stage breast cancer tumors. On the study more broadly: Among roughly twelve ER+/PR+/HER2- tumors, eight were ductal, four lobular.

The method was immunoSEQ multiplex PCR; TCRdb's version includes in-frame clones alone and lacks a portion of them. The sample yields approximately 10,000 clones, 64% seen once. The CDR3 length is 11 residues. Looked up from germline, CDR1 is DFQATT and CDR2 is SNEGSKA (reference sequence). V and J are TRBV20-1 and TRBJ1-3; D remains ambiguous. The sample comprised breast tumor tissue. The TCR sequence derives from a person between 55 and 69 years old with breast cancer. In nucleotides, the CDR3 is TGCAGGGCTGGGTCCGGAAACACCATATATTTT. Its protein product is CRAGSGNTIYF.